The rows below give T cell receptor beta chains drawn from one sample of a study of blood T cell repertoires in COVID-19. Using immunoSEQ multiplex PCR, the repertoire was profiled, and TCRdb retains in-frame clones only, with some absent. The sample contains around 280,000 clones, around 87% of which appear only once. Sequenced: peripheral blood. Receptors were obtained from a man in his 70s with acute or convalescent COVID-19. Both conserved end residues are part of each CDR3. A D gene is named only where the DNA matches it firmly. Expanded clones get a size class; other rows say once, few or many, or leave the size out.

size	D	V	J	DNA	CDR3
.	.	TRBV7-8	TRBJ1-2	TGTGCCAGCAGCTTAGCGCGGGGGTATGGCTACACCTTC	CASSLARGYGYTF
.	.	TRBV28	TRBJ1-4	TGTGCCAGCAGTCTCAACAGGGCGGGTAATGAAAAACTGTTTTTT	CASSLNRAGNEKLFF
.	.	TRBV29-1	TRBJ1-1	TGCAGCGTGGCCTCAGGCGACACTGAAGCTTTCTTT	CSVASGDTEAFF
.	TRBD2	TRBV6-5	TRBJ2-1	TGTGCCACCCAGCGGGAGTCCTACAATGAGCAGTTCTTC	CATQRESYNEQFF
.	.	TRBV7-9	TRBJ2-3	TGTGCCAGTCAAGTGACAGCTACAGATACGCAGTATTTT	CASQVTATDTQYF
.	.	TRBV27	TRBJ1-1	TGTGCCAGCACGGGGGTCGGAAACACTGAAGCTTTCTTT	CASTGVGNTEAFF
few	.	TRBV5-1	TRBJ1-4	TGCGCCAGCAGACCAGACACTACTAATGAAAAACTGTTTTTT	CASRPDTTNEKLFF
few	.	TRBV7-2	TRBJ2-1	TGTGCCAGCAGCTTAGAGGCTAGCGATTACAATGAGCAGTTCTTC	CASSLEASDYNEQFF
.	TRBD1	TRBV9	TRBJ1-3	TGTGCCAGCAGCGTAGCTACTGTGGGGATAGGGGGCAGGGAGAATGGAAACACCATATATTTT	CASSVATVGIGGRENGNTIYF
.	.	TRBV10-3	TRBJ1-1	TGTGCCATCAGTGAACAAGAGGCGGGGGAGACTGAAGCTTTCTTT	CAISEQEAGETEAFF
.	.	TRBV9	TRBJ1-3	TGTGCCAGCAGCGTAGTAGGAGCAAGTGGAAACACCATATATTTT	CASSVVGASGNTIYF
.	.	TRBV5-5	TRBJ2-1	TGTGCCAGCAGCTTGGCGGGCGGGGCCTATAACAATGAGCAGTTCTTC	CASSLAGGAYNNEQFF
few	TRBD2	TRBV2	TRBJ2-1	TGTGCCAGCAGGGAAGGACTAGCGGGAGGGTACAATGAGCAGTTCTTC	CASREGLAGGYNEQFF
.	TRBD1	TRBV5-8	TRBJ1-5	TGTGCCAGCAGCTTCACGACAGGGGGTGGTCAGCCCCAGCATTTT	CASSFTTGGGQPQHF
.	.	TRBV6-2/TRBV6-3	TRBJ1-2	TGTGCCAGCAGTTACTCGGCAGGGTGGACCTATGGCTACACCTTC	CASSYSAGWTYGYTF
.	.	TRBV28	TRBJ2-7	TGTGCCAGCAGTTTAGGGAGTTATGCGCCGGGCGAGCAGTACTTC	CASSLGSYAPGEQYF
.	.	TRBV28	TRBJ2-7	TGTGCCAGCACCATATGGAGGGAAAGATCCTACGAGCAGTACTTC	CASTIWRERSYEQYF
.	.	TRBV6-5	TRBJ2-7	TGTGCCAGCAGGCCGGGATTTCCATACGAGCAGTACTTC	CASRPGFPYEQYF
.	TRBD1	TRBV6-5	TRBJ2-7	TGTGCCAGCAGTAAGGGACAGTCGAGCTCCTACGAGCAGTACTTC	CASSKGQSSSYEQYF
.	TRBD2	TRBV6-6	TRBJ2-1	TGTGCCAGCACCCTAGCGGGACCATACAATGAGCAGTTCTTC	CASTLAGPYNEQFF
once	.	TRBV6-5	TRBJ2-3	TGTGCCAGCACCTCCCTTGGAGGGGGCTTAGATACGCAGTATTTT	CASTSLGGGLDTQYF
.	TRBD2	TRBV29-1	TRBJ2-1	TGCAGCGTTCGGTCCGGGACTAGCCGCTACAATGAGCAGTTCTTC	CSVRSGTSRYNEQFF
.	.	TRBV28	TRBJ2-7	TGTGCCAGCAGGCCGGGACTGGCAAGCTACGAGCAGTACTTC	CASRPGLASYEQYF
.	.	TRBV7-2	TRBJ1-3	TGTGCCAGCAGCTTAGGGTCTACAGCTTCTGGAAACACCATATATTTT	CASSLGSTASGNTIYF
once	TRBD1	TRBV5-1	TRBJ1-1	TGCGCCAGCAGCTTGGCCCCAGGGGGCTCAGAAGCTTTCTTT	CASSLAPGGSEAFF
few	TRBD1	TRBV19	TRBJ2-4	TGTGCCAGTAGTATTGACAGGGCGTCTACCTCCGGAGCCAAAAACATTCAGTACTTC	CASSIDRASTSGAKNIQYF
.	TRBD1	TRBV28	TRBJ2-5	TGTGCCAGCAGTTTATTAGGGACAGGGGTTGGGACCCAGTACTTC	CASSLLGTGVGTQYF
.	TRBD1	TRBV5-1	TRBJ1-1	TGCGCCAGCAGCTTGTTGGGACAGGGGGGTCAGACTGAAGCTTTCTTT	CASSLLGQGGQTEAFF
.	TRBD1	TRBV19	TRBJ1-6	TGTGCCAGTAAACAGGGGATAGACTATAATTCACCCCTCCACTTT	CASKQGIDYNSPLHF
once	TRBD2	TRBV30	TRBJ2-1	TGTGCCTGGAATAAAGCGGGAGCATGGAATGAGCAGTTCTTC	CAWNKAGAWNEQFF